One T cell receptor (beta chain) is described in this entry. Its matching antigen is unknown. As every portion of the isolated RNA was reverse transcribed, the sequencing read expressed TCRB transcripts. The table came from immunoSEQ multiplex PCR; TCRdb's copy has only in-frame clones and leaves some out. The sample yields approximately 140,000 clones, roughly 50% seen once. This record belongs to a study of beta chain features in type 1 diabetes. In the study overall: Summed over all samples, the examined sorted cells came to fewer than 120,000,000.

Germline loops: CDR1 SGHNT, CDR2 YYREEE (reference sequence). V dropped 0 bases and J dropped 8; count of bases not matched to a gene: 0. This CDR3 region has 12 residues. Study results and caveats: Small HLA sub-analyses could not settle whether HLA shapes TCRB rearrangement. More deletions and fewer insertions at VDJ junctions were found in patients with type 1 diabetes. For patients, the naive, central memory and Treg TCRB repertoires appeared more alike than for healthy donors.

Sequenced input: Tregs from blood. V and J are TRBV5-4 and TRBJ1-2; 8 nucleotides agree with TRBD1. The TCR comes from a man aged 18 to 35 in good health. The CDR3 here is CASSLGQGGYTF. The CDR3 nucleotides read TGTGCCAGCAGCTTGGGACAGGGGGGCTACACCTTC.